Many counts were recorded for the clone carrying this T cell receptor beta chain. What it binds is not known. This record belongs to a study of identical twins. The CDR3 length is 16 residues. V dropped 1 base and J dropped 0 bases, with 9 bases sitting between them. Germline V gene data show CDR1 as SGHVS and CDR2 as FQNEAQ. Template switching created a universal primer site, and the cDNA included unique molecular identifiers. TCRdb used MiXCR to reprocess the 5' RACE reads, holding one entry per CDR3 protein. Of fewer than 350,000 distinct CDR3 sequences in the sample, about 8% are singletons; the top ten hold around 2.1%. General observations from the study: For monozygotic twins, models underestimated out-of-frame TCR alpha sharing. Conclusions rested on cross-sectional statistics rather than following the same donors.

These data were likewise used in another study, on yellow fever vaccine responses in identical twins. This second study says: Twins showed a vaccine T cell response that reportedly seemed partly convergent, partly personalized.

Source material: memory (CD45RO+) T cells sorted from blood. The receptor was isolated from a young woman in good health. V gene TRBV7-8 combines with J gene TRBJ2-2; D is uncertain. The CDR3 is CASSLGSLANTGELFF. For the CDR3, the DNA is TGTGCCAGCAGCTTAGGATCATTAGCGAACACCGGGGAGCTGTTTTTT.